This passage covers 23 T cell receptor beta chains from one sample sequenced in a study of T cells in Graves' hyperthyroidism and ophthalmopathy (dated by TCRdb to 2018 to 2020). The library was produced with multiplex PCR. Instrument on record: Illumina HiSeq 2000. The TCR beta CDR3 regions were amplified from the RNA transcripts. The TCR CDR3 was subjected to a first round of RT-PCR using the HTBI primer set and the Qiagen OneStep RT-PCR kit. Using fastp at Q25 and MiXCR, TCRdb reprocessed the public reads and kept productive beta chains. Entries are consolidated by CDR3 protein sequence, retaining the most common genes and DNA. Across this sample there are hundreds of thousands of distinct CDR3 sequences, with roughly 14% seen only once. The ten largest clones take up around 12% of the sample. The material sequenced was blood. These receptor sequences come from a woman in her forties or fifties with Graves' ophthalmopathy.

A note on this clonotype: The junction departs from the called germline gene at one end, perhaps through a read error. The V and J genes are TRBV4-3 and TRBJ2-1; the match to TRBD2 covers 10 bases. Germline CDR1 and CDR2: LGHNA and YSLEER. The CDR3 consists of 18 residues. In DNA form, the CDR3 reads TGCGCCAGCAGCCAAGGCGGTAGCGGGAGGCGATACTACAATGAGCAGCTCTTC. As protein: CASSQGGSGRRYYNEQLF.

This clonotype has just a few counts. V usage is TRBV10-3 and J usage is TRBJ2-5; D is unclear. Germline CDR1 is ENHRY and CDR2 is SYGVKD. Trimming took 4 bases from V and 2 from J, leaving 11 bases between them. The length of the CDR3 is 14 residues. CDR3 sequence reads: CAISVVLSQETQYF. CDR3 coding DNA: TGTGCCATCAGTGTAGTTCTATCGCAAGAGACCCAGTACTTC.

This clonotype has more than one count but fewer than ten. This rearrangement joins TRBV24-1 to TRBJ2-5; the D is unclear. Trimming removed 0 bases from V and 4 bases from J, with 2 bases in between. The CDR3 extends over 12 amino acids. Germline CDR1 and CDR2: KGHDR and SFDVKD. The chain's CDR3 is CATSDLLETQYF. CDR3 nucleotides: TGTGCCACCAGTGATTTGTTAGAGACCCAGTACTTC.

This clonotype was recorded at least ten times. The V call is TRBV7-8, the J call TRBJ2-1; possibly TRBD2 for D (6 bases). The CDR3 is 16 amino acids. The V gene's germline CDR1 is SGHVS and CDR2 FQNEAQ. The germline V and J ends were trimmed by 2 bases and 4 bases, with 15 bases remaining between them. In DNA form, the CDR3 reads TGTGCCAGCAGCTTATACGGACTATGGGTTTACAATGAGCAGTTCTTC. Protein: CASSLYGLWVYNEQFF.

This clonotype came up many times. This chain links TRBV7-9 with TRBJ1-4; D is ambiguous. The CDR3 contains 15 residues. The ends were cut back, 5 bases at V and 0 bases at J, with 10 bases in the middle. In germline, CDR1 is SEHNR, CDR2 FQNEAQ (reference sequence). This chain's CDR3 is CASSPLSTTNEKLFF. The DNA for the CDR3 is TGTGCCAGCAGCCCCCTCTCTACAACTAATGAAAAACTGTTTTTT.

The chain links TRBV19 to TRBJ2-3; D might be TRBD1 (6 bases). In germline, CDR1 is LNHDA, CDR2 SQIVND (reference sequence). Trimming cost V 1 base and J 5 bases, with 10 bases left between them. CDR3 size: 14 residues. The CDR3 DNA reads TGTGCCAGTAGTATAGGGGGGCGACTAGATACGCAGTATTTT. Translated, it gives CASSIGGRLDTQYF.

The chain has TRBV5-1 and TRBJ2-7; the D is unclear. The CDR3 has 15 residues. The germline V gene has CDR1 SGHRS and CDR2 YFSETQ. With 3 bases removed from V and 0 bases from J, the gap between germline ends came to 13 bases. CDR3 sequence (DNA): TGCGCCAGCAGCTCGGAGCCGGGCAGCTCCTACGAGCAGTACTTC. Translating gives CASSSEPGSSYEQYF. The whole variable domain, filled in from reference TRBV5-1 and TRBJ2-7, reads KAGVTQTPRYLIKTRGQQVTLSCSPISGHRSVSWYQQTPGQGLQFLFEYFSETQRNKGNFPGRFSGRQFSNSRSEMNVSTLELGDSALYLCASSSEPGSSYEQYFGPGTRLTVT.

With regard to this clonotype: A much larger clone differs from this one at a single base, so this may be a read error. This sequence joins TRBV5-1 and TRBJ2-1, with TRBD2 as a possible D gene (6 bases). V dropped 7 bases and J dropped 2 bases, with 16 bases sitting between them. In germline, CDR1 is SGHRS, CDR2 YFSETQ. This CDR3 has 15 residues. In DNA, the CDR3 is TGCGCCAGCGGCTCGGGACTTACCGCCTACAATGAGCAGTTCTTC. It encodes CASGSGLTAYNEQFF.

The chain links TRBV20-1 to TRBJ2-1; 11 positions match TRBD2. The CDR3 consists of 15 residues. The J segment lost 9 bases and the V segment lost 0 bases, leaving 7 bases of the junction unmatched. CDR1 is DFQATT and CDR2 is SNEGSKA in the germline V gene (reference sequence). CDR3 sequence (DNA): TGCAGTGCTAGAGATATACTAGCGGGAGCCGTTGAGCAGTTCTTC. Its translation: CSARDILAGAVEQFF.

As for this clonotype: Germline and junction disagree at one end, which may indicate a read error. This rearrangement joins TRBV5-1 to TRBJ2-5; 13 bases are a match to TRBD2. This CDR3 spans 16 amino acids. The germline V gene encodes CDR1 SGHRS and CDR2 YFSETQ. CDR3 protein: CASGLDTGLAGETQYF. In DNA form, the CDR3 reads TGCGCCAGCGGCTTAGATACGGGACTAGCGGGGGAGACCCAGTACTTC.

This clonotype occurred many times. This chain uses TRBV29-1 with TRBJ2-3; D gene unclear. The CDR3 has 12 amino acids. With 3 bases removed from V and 7 bases from J, the gap between germline ends came to 11 bases. From germline, CDR1 is SQVTM and CDR2 ANQGSEA. The CDR3 loop is CSVESTFNTQYF. The CDR3, as DNA: TGCAGCGTTGAGTCGACGTTTAATACGCAGTATTTT.

The chain links TRBV5-1 to TRBJ2-6; 7 bases agree with TRBD1. The germline CDR1 and CDR2 sequences are SGHRS and YFSETQ. J lost 0 bases, V lost 2 bases, and 8 bases had no gene match. The CDR3 runs 18 residues. As DNA, the CDR3 is TGCGCCAGCAGCTTTGGGACAGCAACTATCTCTGGGGCCAACGTCCTGACTTTC. As protein: CASSFGTATISGANVLTF.

There are many counts of this clonotype. The gene calls are TRBV7-9 and TRBJ2-1; TRBD2 agrees at 8 bases. V shed 4 bases, J shed 8 bases, and the junction held 10 bases outside the gene matches. The CDR3 extends over 15 amino acids. Germline loops: CDR1 SEHNR, CDR2 FQNEAQ (reference sequence). The CDR3 protein is CASSSGREAGYEQFF. CDR3 bases: TGTGCCAGCAGCTCCGGGCGGGAGGCCGGGTATGAGCAGTTCTTC.

The chain links TRBV7-9 to TRBJ1-4; no clear D gene. The germline V and J ends were trimmed by 1 base and 8 bases, with 14 bases remaining between them. The length of the CDR3 is 15 residues. Per germline, CDR1 SEHNR and CDR2 FQNEAQ (reference sequence). The CDR3 loop reads CASSLVWEVEEKLFF. The DNA for the CDR3 is TGTGCCAGCAGCTTAGTCTGGGAAGTGGAAGAAAAACTGTTTTTT.

Many counts were recorded for this clonotype. The genes are TRBV11-2 and TRBJ1-2, with TRBD1 matching 8 bases. The CDR3 consists of 14 residues. J gave up 5 bases and V 5 bases, and 7 bases lay outside the gene matches. Germline V gene sequence: CDR1 SGHAT, CDR2 FQNNGV. In DNA, the CDR3 is TGTGCCAGCAGCCCGGGACAGGCCACATATGGCTACACCTTC. Translation gives CASSPGQATYGYTF.

This clonotype has only a few counts. The J gene is TRBJ1-3, the V gene TRBV28; D remains ambiguous. Germline V gene data show CDR1 as MDHEN and CDR2 as SYDVKM. V lost 10 bases and J 2 bases, leaving 12 bases between the germline ends. The CDR3 sequence is 13 residues long. The CDR3 DNA reads TGTGCCACCTCGATAATGACTGGAAACACCATATATTTT. It encodes CATSIMTGNTIYF.

At least ten counts were recorded for this clonotype. This chain joins TRBV30 and TRBJ2-2, with a weak D call TRBD1 (5 bases). The CDR3 consists of 13 residues. With 8 bases removed from V and 4 bases from J, the gap between germline ends came to 14 bases. Germline V gene lookup returns CDR1 GTSNPN and CDR2 SVGIG (reference sequence). The CDR3 DNA reads as TGTGCCCCATGCAGGGTTGGCACCGGGGAGCTGTTTTTT. Translated, it gives CAPCRVGTGELFF.

As regards this clonotype: A much larger clone differs from this one at a single base, so this may be a read error. The J gene is TRBJ2-3, the V gene TRBV30, with no clear D. This CDR3 contains 13 residues. The germline gives CDR1 GTSNPN, CDR2 SVGIG (reference sequence). CDR3 nucleotides: TGTGCCCGGAGTGTACTGAGGACAGATACGCAGTATTTT. Translation: CARSVLRTDTQYF.

With regard to this clonotype: This clone may be a read error of a much larger clone one base away. The V call is TRBV11-2, the J call TRBJ2-2, with 7 bases fitting TRBD2. Germline assignment: CDR1 SGHAT and CDR2 FQNNGV. The CDR3 is 12 amino acids. The CDR3 region is CASSYLSGEPFF. The CDR3, as DNA: TGTGCCAGCAGCTACTTAAGCGGGGAGCCGTTTTTT.

This clonotype has at least ten counts. V and J are TRBV2 and TRBJ1-6, with D perhaps matching TRBD1 (6 bases). The CDR3 contains 15 residues. Per germline, CDR1 SNHLY and CDR2 FYNNEI. Trimming removed 0 bases at V and 9 bases at J, with 12 bases between. The CDR3 region has the DNA TGTGCCAGCAGTGAAGCGAGAGGGGACATTTCACCCCTCCACTTT. Encoded protein: CASSEARGDISPLHF.

This rearrangement joins TRBV19 to TRBJ2-2; D is undetermined. The V end was cut by 3 bases, the J end by 6 bases, with 17 bases between. The V gene's germline CDR1 is LNHDA and CDR2 SQIVND (reference sequence). The CDR3 has 16 residues. The CDR3, as DNA: TGTGCCAGTAGTATTAATGGCGATGTCCGCTCCGGGGAGCTGTTTTTT. Its translation is CASSINGDVRSGELFF.

This clonotype showed up many times. V and J are TRBV7-9 and TRBJ2-1; no firm D call. CDR3 length: 15 amino acids. CDR1 and CDR2 from the germline V gene are SEHNR and FQNEAQ (reference sequence). Trimming stripped 7 bases from V and 0 bases from J, with 13 bases between. The CDR3, as DNA: TGTGCCAGCACCCTCCCCGGAAACTCCTACAATGAGCAGTTCTTC. Translating it yields CASTLPGNSYNEQFF. The variable domain in full, completed from reference TRBV7-9 and TRBJ2-1, reads DTGVSQNPRHKITKRGQNVTFRCDPISEHNRLYWYRQTLGQGPEFLTYFQNEAQLEKSRLLSDRFSAERPKGSFSTLEIQRTEQGDSAMYLCASTLPGNSYNEQFFGPGTRLTVL.

This clonotype appeared a few times. The rearrangement links TRBV27 to TRBJ2-6, with TRBD2 matching 11 bases. The V gene's germline CDR1 is MNHEY and CDR2 SMNVEV (reference sequence). J gave up 2 bases and V 4 bases, and 7 bases lay outside the gene matches. The CDR3 covers 18 residues. CDR3 amino acids: CASSYLAGGPPGANVLTF. The CDR3 DNA follows: TGTGCCAGCAGTTACTTAGCGGGAGGGCCCCCTGGGGCCAACGTCCTGACTTTC.